This T cell receptor beta chain was obtained from a study of T cells in Graves' hyperthyroidism and ophthalmopathy. This clonotype has ten or more counts. CDR1 is SGHRS and CDR2 is YFSETQ in the germline V gene. Trimming removed 1 base from V and 9 bases from J; junction bases left unmatched: 9. The CDR3 length is 16 residues. Researchers took RNA transcripts and amplified the TCR beta CDR3 regions from them. First-round RT-PCR targeting the TCR CDR3 was performed with the HTBI primer set. TCRdb analysed the multiplex PCR reads with MiXCR anew, one entry per CDR3 protein. The sample consists of some 550,000 distinct CDR3 sequences, approximately 16% of them appearing once.

Material for sequencing was blood. The source is a middle-aged woman with Graves' ophthalmopathy. This chain connects TRBV5-1 to TRBJ2-1; 11 bases are a match to TRBD2. CDR3 coding DNA: TGCGCCAGCAGCTTGAGGCTAGCGGGGGGCGGGGGTGAGCAGTTCTTC. It translates to CASSLRLAGGGGEQFF.